This is a list of T cell receptor beta chains from one sample in a study of cytomegalovirus exposure and HLA in healthy donors. Using immunoSEQ multiplex PCR, the repertoire was profiled, and TCRdb retains in-frame clones only, with some absent. Here the sample table reports 100,000 to 150,000 clones. Input material: PBMCs. All receptors derive from a woman in her thirties or forties in good health and CMV-seropositive. The CDR3 runs from the conserved cysteine through the conserved F or W. A D gene is named only where the DNA matches it firmly.

CDR3 DNA: TGTGCCAGCAGTGAGACTAGCGGGAGTGGGTACGAGCAGTACTTC; CDR3 protein: CASSETSGSGYEQYF; V gene: TRBV6-1; J gene: TRBJ2-7; D gene: TRBD2
CDR3 DNA: TGCGCCACTGGACAACAAAGCACAGATACGCAGTATTTT; CDR3 protein: CATGQQSTDTQYF; V gene: TRBV10-2; J gene: TRBJ2-3; D gene: -
CDR3 DNA: TGTGCCAGCAGTTACAACGGGCAGGGTAACGACGAGCAGTACTTC; CDR3 protein: CASSYNGQGNDEQYF; V gene: TRBV6-5; J gene: TRBJ2-7; D gene: -
CDR3 DNA: TGTGCCAGTAGTATGGGACTAGCGGACCAAGAGACCCAGTACTTC; CDR3 protein: CASSMGLADQETQYF; V gene: TRBV19; J gene: TRBJ2-5; D gene: TRBD2
CDR3 DNA: TGTGCCAGCAGTCCCTCGACAGTATACTCCTACAATGAGCAGTTCTTC; CDR3 protein: CASSPSTVYSYNEQFF; V gene: TRBV28; J gene: TRBJ2-1; D gene: -
CDR3 DNA: TGTGCCAGCAGTCCGACAGGGAATGGCTACACCTTC; CDR3 protein: CASSPTGNGYTF; V gene: TRBV27; J gene: TRBJ1-2; D gene: TRBD1
CDR3 DNA: TGTGCCAGCAGTGCCCCCAGTCAGCCCCAGCATTTT; CDR3 protein: CASSAPSQPQHF; V gene: TRBV2; J gene: TRBJ1-5; D gene: -
CDR3 DNA: TGTGCCAGCACCATGGGGGGTCCGGGTAGCTATGGCTACACCTTC; CDR3 protein: CASTMGGPGSYGYTF; V gene: TRBV6-1; J gene: TRBJ1-2; D gene: -
CDR3 DNA: TGTGCCAGCCGGCTGGGGAGCGGGAGTAGGGAGCAGTACTTC; CDR3 protein: CASRLGSGSREQYF; V gene: TRBV13; J gene: TRBJ2-7; D gene: TRBD2
CDR3 DNA: TGTGCCAGCAGTCCAACCCCTAGGGGCGAGCAGTACTTC; CDR3 protein: CASSPTPRGEQYF; V gene: TRBV27; J gene: TRBJ2-7; D gene: -
CDR3 DNA: TGCGCCAGCAGCCAAGTTTTACCCGGTAGCTCCTATAATTCACCCCTCCACTTT; CDR3 protein: CASSQVLPGSSYNSPLHF; V gene: TRBV4-1; J gene: TRBJ1-6; D gene: -
CDR3 DNA: TGTGCCAGCAGTTTATGGGCAGGGCAACGGACTGAAGCTTTCTTT; CDR3 protein: CASSLWAGQRTEAFF; V gene: TRBV28; J gene: TRBJ1-1; D gene: -
CDR3 DNA: TGTGCCAGCAAGGGGTTAGCGGACCTCACAGATACGCAGTATTTT; CDR3 protein: CASKGLADLTDTQYF; V gene: TRBV6-4; J gene: TRBJ2-3; D gene: -
CDR3 DNA: TGTGCCAGCAGCTCTGATGGACTAGCGGGGATCTACGAGCAGTACTTC; CDR3 protein: CASSSDGLAGIYEQYF; V gene: TRBV5-4; J gene: TRBJ2-7; D gene: TRBD2